This TCR beta chain emerged from a study of blood T cells in healthy people across ages. PBMCs numbering at least 7 million were isolated per sample. Together with a sample-barcoded 5' primer, a J-beta primer mix was included in a second PCR lasting about 6 to 11 cycles. A single record per CDR3 protein comes from TCRdb applying MiXCR to the 5' RACE reads. The sample holds about 1.8 million distinct CDR3 sequences, just under 50% seen once. The CDR3 covers 17 residues. Germline V gives CDR1 PRHDT, CDR2 FYEKMQ (reference sequence). The V gene end was trimmed by 3 bases and the J gene end by 3 bases; junction bases not matched to a gene: 8.

Sequenced material: blood. The receptor's source is a woman aged 40 to 49 in good health. The chain uses TRBV13 and TRBJ2-5; 12 nucleotides match TRBD2. The CDR3 DNA reads TGTGCCAGCAGCTTTCGAGGACTAGCGGGGTCCAAAGAGACCCAGTACTTC. Translating gives CASSFRGLAGSKETQYF.